The clone carrying this TCR beta chain has a handful of counts. The data belong to a study of blood T cell repertoires in COVID-19. As for the study in general: COVID-19 samples collected from the United States, Italy and Spain covered acute and convalescent phases. In each case, the material was cDNA or gDNA derived from T cells, B-cell-depleted T cells, or PBMCs.

The V end was cut by 2 bases, the J end by 10 bases, with 13 bases between. The CDR3 length is 14 residues. Germline CDR1 and CDR2: SGDLS and YYNGEE. Assay used: immunoSEQ multiplex PCR; TCRdb lists only in-frame clones, some missing. The sample yields approximately 150,000 clones, about 88% seen once. This TCR came from a human donor with acute or convalescent COVID-19. The donor label of this sample is uncertain. The sample was peripheral blood. This chain uses TRBV9 with TRBJ1-6; possible D gene TRBD1, 5 bases. The CDR3 DNA reads TGTGCCAGCAGCGTGATTGGGGGGGACTCACCCCTCCACTTT. This encodes CASSVIGGDSPLHF.